The sequence of this T cell receptor (beta chain) was determined in a study of CD8 T cells in ankylosing spondylitis. V shed 0 bases and J 4 bases; nucleotides not matched to a gene: 16. The V gene's germline CDR1 is SGDLS and CDR2 YYNGEE. The CDR3 extends over 20 amino acids. Study-wide results and limits: Some of these motif variants have turned up before, in reports on reactive arthritis synovial fluid and blood. Significantly higher representation of disease-linked clones was reported for matched ankylosing spondylitis synovial fluid. A TCR beta motif made of roughly eight highly homologous variants seemed typical of ankylosing spondylitis blood.

The TCR beta libraries were generated through quantitative 5'-RACE incorporating molecular barcodes. TCRdb independently ran MiXCR on the 5' RACE reads; one entry per CDR3 protein. The sample records 500,000 to 650,000 distinct CDR3 sequences, 5.3% being singletons. This clonotype appeared many times. Its antigen remains unidentified. The TCR sequence derives from a male donor with ankylosing spondylitis. Source material: blood, either unsorted or a sorted T cell fraction (not recorded which). The chain links TRBV9 to TRBJ2-1, with 10 positions matching TRBD2. In DNA form, the CDR3 reads TGTGCCAGCAGCGTAGCTCCAACAGGGTTACTAGCGGGGCCTTACAATGAGCAGTTCTTC. Its translation is CASSVAPTGLLAGPYNEQFF.